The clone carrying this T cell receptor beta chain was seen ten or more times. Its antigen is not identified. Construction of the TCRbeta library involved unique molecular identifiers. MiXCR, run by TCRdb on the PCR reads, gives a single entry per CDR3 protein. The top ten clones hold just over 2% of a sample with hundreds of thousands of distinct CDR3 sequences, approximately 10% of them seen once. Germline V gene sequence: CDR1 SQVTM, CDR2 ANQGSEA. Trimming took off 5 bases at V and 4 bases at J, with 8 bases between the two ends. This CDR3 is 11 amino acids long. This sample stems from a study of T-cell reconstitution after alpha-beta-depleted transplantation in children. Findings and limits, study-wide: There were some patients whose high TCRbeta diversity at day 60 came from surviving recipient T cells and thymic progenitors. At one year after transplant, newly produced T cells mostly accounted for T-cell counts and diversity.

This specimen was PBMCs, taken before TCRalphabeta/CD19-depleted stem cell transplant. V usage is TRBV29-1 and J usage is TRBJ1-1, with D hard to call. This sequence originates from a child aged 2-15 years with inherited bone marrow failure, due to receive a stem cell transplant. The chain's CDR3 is CSVHWGTEAFF. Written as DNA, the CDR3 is TGCAGCGTTCATTGGGGCACTGAAGCTTTCTTT.